This TCR beta chain was sequenced during a study of OX40 agonist ivuxolimab in advanced cancers. Study-level background: At doses from 0.01 to 10 mg/kg, patients were given intravenous ivuxolimab every 2 weeks.

Study outcomes and limitations: At 0.1 to 3.0 mg/kg, clonal expansion of CD4+ and CD8+ blood T cells had occurred by week 6. Some patients without response likewise showed low normalized clonal expansion. Average numbers of expanded clones were greater in CD8+ T cells than in CD4+.

Points on this clone: What it binds is not known.

Germline trimming cut 6 bases from V and 0 bases from J; bases unmatched to any gene: 4. CDR3 length: 15 residues. In germline, CDR1 is MNHEY, CDR2 SVGAGI. Assay used: immunoSEQ multiplex PCR; TCRdb lists only in-frame clones, some missing. The data show tens of thousands of clones, around nine tenths seen once. The TCR was taken from an adult with an advanced solid tumor such as melanoma, head and neck, liver or kidney cancer. Specimen: CD4+ or CD8+ T cells sorted from blood, collected in a trial of the OX40 agonist ivuxolimab. V gene TRBV6-5 combines with J gene TRBJ1-5, with 8 bases lining up with TRBD1. CDR3 in amino acids: CASSPDRGSNQPQHF. The CDR3 nucleotides read TGTGCCAGCAGCCCCGACAGGGGTAGCAATCAGCCCCAGCATTTT.